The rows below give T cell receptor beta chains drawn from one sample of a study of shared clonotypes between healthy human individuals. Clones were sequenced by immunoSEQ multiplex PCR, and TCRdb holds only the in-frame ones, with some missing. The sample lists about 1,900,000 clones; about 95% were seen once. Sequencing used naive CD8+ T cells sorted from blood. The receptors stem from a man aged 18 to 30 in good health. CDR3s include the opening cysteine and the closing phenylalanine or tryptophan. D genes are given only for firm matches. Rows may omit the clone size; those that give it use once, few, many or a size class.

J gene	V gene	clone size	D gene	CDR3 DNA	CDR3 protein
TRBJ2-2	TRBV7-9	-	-	TGTGCCAGCAGCTTAGGAGGACAGGGAGGGACCGGGGAGCTGTTTTTT	CASSLGGQGGTGELFF
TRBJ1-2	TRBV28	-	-	TGTGCCAGCAGCCCCCACGCGGGGGCGGATGGCTACACCTTC	CASSPHAGADGYTF
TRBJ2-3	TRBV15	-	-	TGTGCCACCAGCAGAGATCTATCTGCCTTATTAACTAGCACAGATACGCAGTATTTT	CATSRDLSALLTSTDTQYF
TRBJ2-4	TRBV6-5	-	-	TGTGGCGTGTTAGCCAAAAACATTCAGTACTTC	CGVLAKNIQYF
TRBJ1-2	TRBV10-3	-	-	TGTGCCATCAGGGGAGAGAACTATGGCTACACCTTC	CAIRGENYGYTF
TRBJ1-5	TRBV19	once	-	TGTGCCAGTAGTATCGGGACGGACAATCAGCCCCAGCATTTT	CASSIGTDNQPQHF
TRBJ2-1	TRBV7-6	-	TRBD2	TGTGCCAGCAGCTTAGTACTCCCTAGCGGGGGACGGGACTCCTACAATGAGCAGTTCTTC	CASSLVLPSGGRDSYNEQFF
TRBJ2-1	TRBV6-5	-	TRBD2	TGTGCCAGCAGTTACTCGGTGGGACTAACTTACAATGAGCAGTTCTTC	CASSYSVGLTYNEQFF
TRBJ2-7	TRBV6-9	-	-	TGTGCCAGCAGCCCCCTCTCGGCAGGGGCTGGGGAGCAGTACTTC	CASSPLSAGAGEQYF
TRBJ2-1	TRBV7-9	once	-	TGTGCCAGGCGACAAGAGATGAATGAGCAGTTCTTC	CARRQEMNEQFF
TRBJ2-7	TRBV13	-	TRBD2	TGTGCCAGCAGGGGACTAGCGGGAGGATCTTCCTACGAGCAGTACTTC	CASRGLAGGSSYEQYF
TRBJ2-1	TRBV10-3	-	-	TGTGCCATCGCCGGGGGTAATGAGCAGTTCTTC	CAIAGGNEQFF
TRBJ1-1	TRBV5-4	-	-	TGTGCCAGCGCCAGAGGTGCTGAAGCTTTCTTT	CASARGAEAFF
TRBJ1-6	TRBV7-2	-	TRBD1	TGTGCCAGCAGCTTAGCGCCGGGACAGTATAATTCACCCCTCCACTTT	CASSLAPGQYNSPLHF
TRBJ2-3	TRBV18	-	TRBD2	TGTGCCAGCTCACCGGTAGCGGGGGGGCAAGATACGCAGTATTTT	CASSPVAGGQDTQYF
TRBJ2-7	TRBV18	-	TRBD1	TGTGCCAGCTCACCTCCAGCCAGGGGGTCTTCCTACGAGCAGTACTTC	CASSPPARGSSYEQYF
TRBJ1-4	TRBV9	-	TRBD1	TGTGCCACCTCAAAGACAGGGGACGGTGAAAAACTGTTTTTT	CATSKTGDGEKLFF
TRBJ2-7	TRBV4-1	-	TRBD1	TGCGCCAGCAGCCAAGAGGTGGGACAGGGGTGGGGGGTCTACGAGCAGTACTTC	CASSQEVGQGWGVYEQYF
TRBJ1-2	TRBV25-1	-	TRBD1	TGTGCCAGCGGGGGACAGGGGGCCTATGGCTACACCTTC	CASGGQGAYGYTF
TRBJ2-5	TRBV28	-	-	TGTGCCAGCAGTTTATTAGGGTCTTGGGAGACCCAGTACTTC	CASSLLGSWETQYF
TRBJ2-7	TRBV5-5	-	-	TGTGCCAGCAGCTTGTTTGACAGTCATTCCTACGAGCAGTACTTC	CASSLFDSHSYEQYF
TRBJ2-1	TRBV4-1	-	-	TGCGCCAGCAGCCAAGGCGGCCCGTGGTTCTTC	CASSQGGPWFF
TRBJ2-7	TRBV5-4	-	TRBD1	TGTGCCAGCAGCCGCGACAGGGGTTCATCCTACGAGCAGTACTTC	CASSRDRGSSYEQYF
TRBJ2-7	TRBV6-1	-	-	TGTGCCAGCAGACCCGACCTGCACACATCCTACGAGCAGTACTTC	CASRPDLHTSYEQYF
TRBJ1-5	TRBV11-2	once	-	TGTGCCAGCAGCTTATACCCCCAGGGAAATCAGCCCCAGCATTTT	CASSLYPQGNQPQHF
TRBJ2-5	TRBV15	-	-	TGTGCCACCAGCAGGGGGGCAGAAGAGACCCAGTACTTC	CATSRGAEETQYF
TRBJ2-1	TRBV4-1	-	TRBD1	TGCGCCAGCAGCCAAGAAGGGAACAGGGGATACAATGAGCAGTTCTTC	CASSQEGNRGYNEQFF
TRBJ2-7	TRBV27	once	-	TGTGCCAGCAGTTTGGGACGAGGGGGTCCCTACGAGCAGTACTTC	CASSLGRGGPYEQYF
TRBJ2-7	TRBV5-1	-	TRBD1	TGCGCCAGCAGCACAGAGGACAGGTCCTACGAGCAGTACTTC	CASSTEDRSYEQYF
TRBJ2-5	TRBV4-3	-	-	TGCGCCAGCAGCCAAGACAGGGGAGAAGAGACCCAGTACTTC	CASSQDRGEETQYF
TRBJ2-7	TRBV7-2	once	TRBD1	TGTGCCAGCAGCCCCGGACAGGGGGCTTACGAGCAGTACTTC	CASSPGQGAYEQYF
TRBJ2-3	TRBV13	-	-	TGTGCCAGCAGCTTCGAAGAGGGTACGCAGTATTTT	CASSFEEGTQYF
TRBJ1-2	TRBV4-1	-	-	TGCGCCAGCAGCCTAGTGCAGGGGAGTGACTATGGCTACACCTTC	CASSLVQGSDYGYTF
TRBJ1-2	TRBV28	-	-	TGTGCCAGCAGTTTAGGGGGAAGGGGCGGCTTCCCTAACTATGGCTACACCTTC	CASSLGGRGGFPNYGYTF
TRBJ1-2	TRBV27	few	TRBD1	TGTGCCAGCAGTCCCCTCCATCGGACAGGGGGCTATGGCTACACCTTC	CASSPLHRTGGYGYTF
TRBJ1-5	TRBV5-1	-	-	TGCGCCAGCAGCTTGTCTGGGGGGGAATATCAGCCCCAGCATTTT	CASSLSGGEYQPQHF
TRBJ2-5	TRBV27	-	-	TGTGCCAGCAGTTTCGAGACCCAGTACTTC	CASSFETQYF
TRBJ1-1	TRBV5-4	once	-	TGTGCCAGCAGCTTGGGTGCGGCAGGTCAGAACACTGAAGCTTTCTTT	CASSLGAAGQNTEAFF
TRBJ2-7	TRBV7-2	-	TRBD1	TGTGCCAGCAGCTTAGATGGGACAGGTGCCTACGAGCAGTACTTC	CASSLDGTGAYEQYF
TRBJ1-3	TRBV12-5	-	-	TGTGCTAGTGGTTTTGGGTTGAGAGGAAACACCATATATTTT	CASGFGLRGNTIYF
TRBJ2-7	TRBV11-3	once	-	TGTGCCAGCAGCCGGGGATCGGACGAGCAGTACTTC	CASSRGSDEQYF
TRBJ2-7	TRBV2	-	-	TGTGCCAGCAGTGAAGCGCTGGCCCAAGGCGACTACGAGCAGTACTTC	CASSEALAQGDYEQYF
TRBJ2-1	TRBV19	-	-	TGTGCCAGTAGTATCGGGTCCCCGAATGAGCAGTTCTTC	CASSIGSPNEQFF
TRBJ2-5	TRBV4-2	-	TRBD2	TGTGCCAGCAGCCACGGGACTAGCGGGGGGTTGGAGACCCAGTACTTC	CASSHGTSGGLETQYF
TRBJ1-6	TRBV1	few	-	TGCACCAGCAGCCAAACCAGGACAGGGGATTCACCCCTCCACTTT	CTSSQTRTGDSPLHF
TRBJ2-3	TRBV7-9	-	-	TGTGCCACCCACAAGGAGGGAACCACAGATACGCAGTATTTT	CATHKEGTTDTQYF
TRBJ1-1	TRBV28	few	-	TGTGCCAGCAGTTTATCACCAGGGATGAACACTGAAGCTTTCTTT	CASSLSPGMNTEAFF
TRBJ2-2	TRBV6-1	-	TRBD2	TGTGCCAGCACGGTGGGGGGGGCGAACACCGGGGAGCTGTTTTTT	CASTVGGANTGELFF
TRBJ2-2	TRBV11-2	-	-	TGTGCCAGCAGCTTAGGGCAGGTGAACACCGGGGAGCTGTTTTTT	CASSLGQVNTGELFF
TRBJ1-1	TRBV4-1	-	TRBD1	TGCGCCAGCAGCCATACGACAGGGTACACTGAAGCTTTCTTT	CASSHTTGYTEAFF
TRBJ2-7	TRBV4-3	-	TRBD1	TGCGCCAGCTCACCTGCGACAGGGGGTGCCTACGAGCAGTACTTC	CASSPATGGAYEQYF
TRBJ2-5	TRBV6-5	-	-	TGTGCCAGCGCAATTCCGGGAGCAGAGACCCAGTACTTC	CASAIPGAETQYF
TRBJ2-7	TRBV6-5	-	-	TGTGCCAGCAGTTACCTCACTGGCGAGCAGTACTTC	CASSYLTGEQYF
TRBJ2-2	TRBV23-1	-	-	TGCGCCAGCAGTCAAGCCCTTTCGCGGGCCGGGGAGCTGTTTTTT	CASSQALSRAGELFF
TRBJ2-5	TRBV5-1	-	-	TGCGCCAGCAGCTTGGTCTGGCATGGGGAGACCCAGTACTTC	CASSLVWHGETQYF